This passage covers 25 T cell receptor beta chains from one sample sequenced in a study of shared clonotypes between healthy human individuals (dated by TCRdb to the early 2020s). Library preparation was by the immunoSEQ multiplex PCR assay. Imported from immuneACCESS, the table was reduced by TCRdb to in-frame sequences with V and J called. These copies leave out some clones; in studies compared against another copy, an unresolved V gene accounts for under half, and the cause of the remainder is not known. The sample includes millions of clones, with just over 90% observed a single time. Clones ranked in the top ten supply 0.35% to 0.5% of the sample. The source material was naive CD4+ T cells from PBMCs. This specimen's cell subset or site label, interpreted: CD45RA+ positively selected. The receptors here all came from a man aged 18 to 29 in good health. Some clones in this sample may be carry-over from other donors' samples.

This chain uses TRBV6-1 with TRBJ2-1; D assignment may be TRBD1 or TRBD2 (6 bases each). The germline V gene encodes CDR1 MNHNS and CDR2 SASEGT. The CDR3 has 19 residues. Trimming stripped 4 bases from V and 0 bases from J, with 22 bases between. The CDR3 region is CASSVPGWGEDSSYNEQFF. CDR3 DNA sequence: TGTGCCAGCAGTGTCCCCGGGTGGGGGGAGGACAGCTCCTACAATGAGCAGTTCTTC.

V and J are TRBV27 and TRBJ2-3, with TRBD2 identical over 10 bases. Germline trimming cut 5 bases from V and 0 bases from J; bases unmatched to any gene: 5. Germline V CDR1 and CDR2: MNHEY, SMNVEV (reference sequence). The CDR3 extends over 16 amino acids. CDR3 in amino acids: CASSLKTSGSTDTQYF. The CDR3 coding sequence is TGTGCCAGCAGTCTCAAGACTAGCGGGAGCACAGATACGCAGTATTTT.

This rearrangement joins TRBV7-2 to TRBJ2-3; 9 bases align to TRBD2. V lost 2 bases and J lost 2; bases outside the gene matches: 11. The CDR3 loop spans 18 amino acids. Germline loops: CDR1 SGHTA, CDR2 FQGNSA. The CDR3 spells CASSLYSGRTGITDTQYF. The DNA of the CDR3 is TGTGCCAGCAGCTTATATAGCGGGAGAACGGGGATCACAGATACGCAGTATTTT.

The chain links TRBV30 to TRBJ2-3; 14 bases are a match to TRBD2. The V gene end was trimmed by 2 bases and the J gene end by 3 bases; junction bases not matched to a gene: 4. Germline V CDR1 and CDR2: GTSNPN, SVGIG (reference sequence). There are 16 residues in the CDR3. The CDR3 sequence: CAWSTGLAGETDTQYF. The DNA of the CDR3 is TGTGCCTGGAGTACGGGACTAGCGGGAGAAACAGATACGCAGTATTTT.

The genes are TRBV10-3 and TRBJ2-1; weak D call: TRBD1 (5 bases). CDR3 length equals 13 residues. V was cut by 6 bases and J by 2 bases, with 8 bases left in between. Germline V gene lookup returns CDR1 ENHRY and CDR2 SYGVKD. CDR3 sequence (DNA): TGTGCCATCAGGGGGCCTACCTACAATGAGCAGTTCTTC. This gives the protein CAIRGPTYNEQFF.

The chain combines TRBV29-1 with TRBJ2-3, with TRBD1 matching 7 bases. CDR3 length equals 14 residues. The germline V gene encodes CDR1 SQVTM and CDR2 ANQGSEA. J was trimmed by 11 bases and V by 7 bases; bases with no gene match: 18. The CDR3 is CSGADPGTEFKQYF. CDR3 DNA sequence: TGCAGCGGGGCTGATCCCGGGACAGAATTTAAGCAGTATTTT.

V gene TRBV15 combines with J gene TRBJ1-5; D unclear. Germline V gene lookup returns CDR1 LNHNV and CDR2 YYDKDF (reference sequence). This CDR3 contains 12 residues. V was trimmed by 6 bases and J by 3 bases, leaving 6 bases between them. CDR3 sequence (DNA): TGTGCCACCAGTGGAGTCAATCAGCCCCAGCATTTT. This codes for CATSGVNQPQHF.

This clone was seen once. V is TRBV11-1 and J is TRBJ1-1, with D unresolved. Trimming removed 5 bases from V and 4 bases from J, with 11 bases in between. From germline, CDR1 is SGHAT and CDR2 FQDESV (reference sequence). The CDR3 contains 13 residues. The CDR3 nucleotides read TGTGCCAGCAGCCCGTGGGCGGGCACTGAAGCTTTCTTT. It encodes CASSPWAGTEAFF.

J is TRBJ2-1 and V is TRBV2; 9 bases map to TRBD2. Germline CDR1 SNHLY, CDR2 FYNNEI. This CDR3 region has 14 residues. V shed 3 bases and J 8 bases; nucleotides not matched to a gene: 5. CDR3 in amino acids: CASSDGTSLYEQFF. The CDR3 nucleotides are TGTGCCAGCAGTGATGGGACTAGCTTGTATGAGCAGTTCTTC.

The chain links TRBV5-6 to TRBJ1-2; 8 bases are shared with TRBD1. The CDR3 contains 14 residues. Trimming cost V 3 bases and J 7 bases; bases outside gene matches: 8. Germline V gives CDR1 SGHDT, CDR2 YYEEEE. CDR3 region: CASSSTGQAGGYTF. The CDR3 region has the DNA TGTGCCAGCAGCTCGACGGGACAGGCGGGTGGCTACACCTTC.

The rearrangement links TRBV6-5 to TRBJ2-7; TRBD2 agrees at 14 bases. Germline lookup yields CDR1 MNHEY and CDR2 SVGAGI. The CDR3 sequence is 15 residues long. V was pared by 6 bases and J by 2 bases, with 3 bases of the junction left unmatched. CDR3 region: CASRKTSGRAYEQYF. The CDR3 DNA sequence: TGTGCCAGCAGGAAGACTAGCGGGAGGGCCTACGAGCAGTACTTC.

The chain uses TRBV21-1 and TRBJ1-5. TRBV21-1 constitutes a pseudogene. The CDR3 contains 15 residues. CDR3 coding DNA: TGTGCCAGCCGCGGGGCCGATAGGGGCAATCAGCCCCAGCATTTT. Its translation is CASRGADRGNQPQHF.

This clone turned up a few times. In the same sample, other DNA sequences code for this CDR3. CDR3 bases: TGTGCCAGCAGCTTAGAAGGGGAAAAACTGTTTTTT. Amino acid sequence: CASSLEGEKLFF. The rearrangement links TRBV7-9 to TRBJ1-4, with no clear D. The CDR3 totals 12 residues. V gave up 1 base and J gave up 8 bases, with 5 bases separating them. CDR1 and CDR2 (germline): SEHNR, FQNEAQ (reference sequence).

In its sample, this clone was seen once. The chain couples TRBV7-9 to TRBJ2-3, with D hard to call. V lost 6 bases and J 3 bases, leaving 28 bases between the germline ends. Germline lookup yields CDR1 SEHNR and CDR2 FQNEAQ (reference sequence). The CDR3 covers 19 residues. The CDR3 here is CASSRMTRPVVGTTDTQYF. The CDR3 DNA follows: TGTGCCAGCAGTCGAATGACAAGGCCCGTTGTCGGAACGACAGATACGCAGTATTTT.

The chain has TRBV5-1 and TRBJ1-4, with 10 bases that match TRBD1. This CDR3 has 15 residues. Trimming took 7 bases from V and 8 from J; bases not matched to a gene: 11. Germline V CDR1 and CDR2: SGHRS, YFSETQ. The CDR3 loop reads CASPSGGQGKEKLFF. DNA of the CDR3: TGCGCCAGCCCCAGTGGGGGACAGGGGAAGGAAAAACTGTTTTTT. The full variable domain, with the rest looked up from reference TRBV5-1 and TRBJ1-4, is KAGVTQTPRYLIKTRGQQVTLSCSPISGHRSVSWYQQTPGQGLQFLFEYFSETQRNKGNFPGRFSGRQFSNSRSEMNVSTLELGDSALYLCASPSGGQGKEKLFFGSGTQLSVL.

This clone was recorded once. CDR3 bases: TGTGCCAGCAGCCTAAAGGGTCGGGCCTTTAATGAAAAACTGTTTTTT. Translating gives CASSLKGRAFNEKLFF. The chain recombines TRBV28 with TRBJ1-4; D gene uncertain. Trimming left V 6 bases short and J 4 bases short, with 18 bases between. Germline CDR1 and CDR2: MDHEN and SYDVKM. The CDR3 is 16 residues long.

The rearrangement uses TRBV30 and TRBJ2-3, with D perhaps matching TRBD1 or TRBD2 (5 bases each). The CDR3 is 13 amino acids. Germline CDR1 is GTSNPN and CDR2 is SVGIG (reference sequence). Trimming removed 3 bases at V and 2 bases at J, with 9 bases between. The CDR3 DNA follows: TGTGCCTGGAGGGGGGTTACCACAGATACGCAGTATTTT. Translation: CAWRGVTTDTQYF.

Regarding this clone: In the same sample, other DNA sequences code for this CDR3. V usage is TRBV28 and J usage is TRBJ2-7; 10 bases match TRBD2. The CDR3 length is 15 residues. CDR1 is MDHEN and CDR2 is SYDVKM in the germline V gene. After removal of 4 bases from V and 0 bases from J, the junction contained 3 bases not matched to a gene. CDR3 residues: CASSSWTSGSYEQYF. In DNA form, the CDR3 reads TGTGCCAGCAGTTCCTGGACTAGCGGCTCCTACGAGCAGTACTTC.

This chain joins TRBV29-1 and TRBJ1-2; 8 bases line up with TRBD1. The length of the CDR3 is 13 residues. In germline, CDR1 is SQVTM, CDR2 ANQGSEA. J lost 4 bases, V lost 5 bases, and 6 bases had no gene match. CDR3 sequence (DNA): TGCAGCGTTAACACAGGGGGTGGCTATGGCTACACCTTC. This translates into CSVNTGGGYGYTF.

This clone was seen a handful of times. This chain connects TRBV28 to TRBJ2-2; D is uncertain. The CDR3 loop spans 14 amino acids. Germline V gives CDR1 MDHEN, CDR2 SYDVKM. Trimming left V 10 bases short and J 4 bases short, with 16 bases between. The CDR3 coding sequence is TGTGCCACCGACCGGCTAGGTACCACCGGGGAGCTGTTTTTT. Encoded protein: CATDRLGTTGELFF.

V usage is TRBV4-2 and J usage is TRBJ2-6, with D possibly being TRBD2 (5 bases). The V end was cut by 0 bases, the J end by 5 bases, with 11 bases between. Germline V gene lookup returns CDR1 LGHNA and CDR2 YNFKEQ. This CDR3 has 16 amino acids. In nucleotides, the CDR3 is TGTGCCAGCAGCCAAGATCCGGGAAGTCGGGCCAACGTCCTGACTTTC. It encodes CASSQDPGSRANVLTF.

The chain recombines TRBV7-7 with TRBJ2-7; possibly TRBD1 or TRBD2 for D (5 bases each). V shed 5 bases and J shed 6 bases, with 17 bases lying between them. CDR3 length equals 14 residues. The V gene's germline CDR1 is SSHAT and CDR2 FNYEAQ (reference sequence). The CDR3 DNA reads TGTGCCAGCAGCCAGTCCTCGACCGGGACCGAGCAGTACTTC. This translates into CASSQSSTGTEQYF.

As concerns this clone: Additional DNA sequences in this sample encode the identical CDR3. V gene TRBV6-5 combines with J gene TRBJ1-3, with a tentative D call TRBD1 (5 bases). Trimming took 0 bases from V and 2 from J, leaving 5 bases between them. Germline V gene lookup returns CDR1 MNHEY and CDR2 SVGAGI. This CDR3 spans 14 amino acids. The CDR3 sequence: CASSYSRAGNTIYF. DNA for the CDR3: TGTGCCAGCAGTTACTCCAGGGCTGGAAACACCATATATTTT.

This chain connects TRBV11-2 to TRBJ1-3, with D possibly matching TRBD1 (5 bases). CDR1 is SGHAT, CDR2 FQNNGV, per germline. V dropped 5 bases and J dropped 4 bases, with 9 bases sitting between them. The CDR3 sequence is 13 residues long. For the CDR3, the DNA is TGTGCCAGCAGCCGACAGTCGGGAAACACCATATATTTT. Translation: CASSRQSGNTIYF.

The CDR3 loop is CAWSVVFRRQQNYGYTF. As DNA, the CDR3 is TGTGCCTGGAGTGTAGTGTTCCGGAGACAGCAAAACTATGGCTACACCTTC. The chain employs TRBV30 and TRBJ1-2; a possible D gene is TRBD1 (5 bases). This CDR3 comprises 17 residues. The V end was cut by 0 bases, the J end by 2 bases, with 19 bases between. From germline, CDR1 is GTSNPN and CDR2 SVGIG (reference sequence).